The 2 T cell receptor beta chains reported below all come from one sample, sequenced in a study of early T cells in non-severe SARS-CoV-2 infection (dated by TCRdb to about 2021). The library was produced with 5' RACE. The run used a NextSeq 500. The raw public data were reprocessed by TCRdb itself: fastp quality trimming at Q25, MiXCR clonotype calling, in-frame beta chains only. Here each entry gathers all rows of one CDR3 protein and keeps the most common genes and DNA. A total of tens of thousands of distinct CDR3 sequences appear in this sample, roughly an eighth of them only once. Less than 3.5% of the sample lies in the top ten. The sample consisted of whole blood, taken at baseline. The receptors derive from an adult who was a healthcare worker with PCR-confirmed SARS-CoV-2 infection or an uninfected control (not recorded which).

CDR3 amino acids: CASSLVAGGVGNTGELFF. The CDR3 coding sequence is TGCGCCAGCAGCTTGGTAGCTGGTGGGGTAGGCAACACCGGGGAGCTGTTTTTT. The chain combines TRBV5-1 with TRBJ2-2, with D unresolved. CDR3 length: 18 residues. The V gene lost 0 bases and the J gene lost 2 bases, with 17 bases spanning the gap. In germline, CDR1 is SGHRS, CDR2 YFSETQ.

This clonotype was counted only a few times. The chain joins TRBV10-2 to TRBJ2-1, with 8 nucleotides matching TRBD2. Germline loops: CDR1 WSHSY, CDR2 SAAADI. This CDR3 has 14 amino acids. V gave up 7 bases and J gave up 9 bases; unmatched junction bases: 11. The chain's CDR3 is CASNERGMESEQFF. The CDR3 DNA sequence: TGCGCCAGCAACGAGCGGGGGATGGAAAGTGAGCAGTTCTTC.